This is a list of T cell receptor beta chains from one sample in a study of OX40 agonist ivuxolimab in advanced cancers. TCRdb's copy holds only in-frame clones and misses some; the assay was immunoSEQ multiplex PCR. The table lists fewer than 20,000 clones, 80% to 95% of them singletons. This material consisted of CD4+ or CD8+ T cells sorted from blood, taken in a trial of the OX40 agonist ivuxolimab. The receptors stem from an adult with an advanced solid tumor such as melanoma, head and neck, liver or kidney cancer. Both conserved end residues are part of each CDR3. Rows give clone size only sometimes, using once, few, many, or a class for an expanded clone.

v_gene: TRBV4-3
abundance: .
CDR3aa: CASSQEGSSTYEQYF

v_gene: TRBV7-9
abundance: .
CDR3aa: CASSTGLAGVPDTQYF

v_gene: TRBV4-2
abundance: .
CDR3aa: CASSQDLTSGRQTQYF

v_gene: TRBV6-5
abundance: .
CDR3aa: CASRDKSGRGNGYTF

v_gene: TRBV25-1
abundance: .
CDR3aa: CASSEWGTDTQYF

v_gene: TRBV7-2
abundance: .
CDR3aa: CASSSSGTNVNGYTF

v_gene: TRBV21-1
abundance: .
CDR3aa: CASSKAGDPLNTEAFF

v_gene: TRBV7-8
abundance: .
CDR3aa: CASSSSPGTYSGNTIYF

v_gene: TRBV5-1
abundance: .
CDR3aa: CASKVVSGSTNYNEQFF

v_gene: TRBV9
abundance: .
CDR3aa: CASSSHECNEQYF

v_gene: TRBV27
abundance: .
CDR3aa: CASSLDVQGAPEAFF

v_gene: TRBV14
abundance: .
CDR3aa: CASSRGQTTGELFF

v_gene: TRBV25-1
abundance: .
CDR3aa: CASSEGLNTEAFF

v_gene: TRBV15
abundance: .
CDR3aa: CATSRARSGRAQYEQYF

v_gene: TRBV11-3
abundance: .
CDR3aa: CASSFRASGDTDTQYF

v_gene: TRBV19
abundance: .
CDR3aa: CASSVLGTGGEVVEQYF

v_gene: TRBV5-7
abundance: .
CDR3aa: CASSFRGYGNTIYF

v_gene: TRBV11-3
abundance: .
CDR3aa: CASSPRGGYTGELFF

v_gene: TRBV11-2
abundance: once
CDR3aa: CASSLLSLGADTQYF

v_gene: TRBV5-1
abundance: .
CDR3aa: CASSPGGVDEQFF

v_gene: TRBV11-3
abundance: .
CDR3aa: CASSSTPPVSDEQFF

v_gene: TRBV21-1
abundance: .
CDR3aa: CASSKAKSRNRSDQPQHF

v_gene: TRBV11-2
abundance: .
CDR3aa: CASSSHPNTEAFF

v_gene: TRBV13
abundance: .
CDR3aa: CASSGGNPSSYNEQFF

v_gene: TRBV5-1
abundance: .
CDR3aa: CASSFGPDMNTEAFF

v_gene: TRBV10-1
abundance: medium-sized
CDR3aa: CASIPQLRWRDSYEQYF

v_gene: TRBV15
abundance: .
CDR3aa: CATSPGTGFYNEQFF

v_gene: TRBV4-3
abundance: .
CDR3aa: CASSQDTRGGSDEQYF

v_gene: TRBV6-6
abundance: .
CDR3aa: CASSQLAPSSYNEQFF

v_gene: TRBV9
abundance: .
CDR3aa: CASSVGLAGDNEQFF

v_gene: TRBV6-6
abundance: .
CDR3aa: CASSLAGGLTYEQYF

v_gene: TRBV4-3
abundance: .
CDR3aa: CASSQVEGHEQYF

v_gene: TRBV9
abundance: .
CDR3aa: CASSTYSGTRPYEQYF

v_gene: TRBV5-6
abundance: .
CDR3aa: CASSLDTGAYEQYF

v_gene: TRBV9
abundance: .
CDR3aa: CASSVATSGSHEQFF

v_gene: TRBV5-4
abundance: .
CDR3aa: CASSFWTRKANEQFF

v_gene: TRBV2
abundance: .
CDR3aa: CASSEAGGVGNTIYF

v_gene: TRBV7-6
abundance: .
CDR3aa: CASSRVKGTEAFF

v_gene: TRBV6-7
abundance: .
CDR3aa: CASSYLTGEGSDTQYF

v_gene: TRBV15
abundance: .
CDR3aa: CATSRDRGTGGFEADTQYF

v_gene: TRBV18
abundance: .
CDR3aa: CASSPRGLSATGDTQYF